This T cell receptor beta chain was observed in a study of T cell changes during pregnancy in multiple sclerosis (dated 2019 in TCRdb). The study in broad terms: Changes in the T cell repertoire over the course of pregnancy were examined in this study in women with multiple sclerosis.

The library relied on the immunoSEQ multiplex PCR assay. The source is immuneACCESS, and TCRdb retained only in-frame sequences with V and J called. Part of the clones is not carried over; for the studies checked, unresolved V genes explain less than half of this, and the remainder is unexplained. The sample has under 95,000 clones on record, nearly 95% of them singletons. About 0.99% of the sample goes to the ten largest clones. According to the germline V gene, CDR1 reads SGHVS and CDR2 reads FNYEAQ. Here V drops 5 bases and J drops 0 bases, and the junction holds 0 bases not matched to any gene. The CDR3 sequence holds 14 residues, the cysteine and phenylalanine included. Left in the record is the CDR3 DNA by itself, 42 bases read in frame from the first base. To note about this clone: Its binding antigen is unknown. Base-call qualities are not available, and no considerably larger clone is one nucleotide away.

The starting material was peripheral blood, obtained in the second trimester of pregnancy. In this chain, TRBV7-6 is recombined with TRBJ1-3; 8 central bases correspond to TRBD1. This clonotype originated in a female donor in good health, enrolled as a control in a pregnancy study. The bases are TGTGCCAGCAGCACAGGGGGCTCTGGAAACACCATATATTTT. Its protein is CASSTGGSGNTIYF.